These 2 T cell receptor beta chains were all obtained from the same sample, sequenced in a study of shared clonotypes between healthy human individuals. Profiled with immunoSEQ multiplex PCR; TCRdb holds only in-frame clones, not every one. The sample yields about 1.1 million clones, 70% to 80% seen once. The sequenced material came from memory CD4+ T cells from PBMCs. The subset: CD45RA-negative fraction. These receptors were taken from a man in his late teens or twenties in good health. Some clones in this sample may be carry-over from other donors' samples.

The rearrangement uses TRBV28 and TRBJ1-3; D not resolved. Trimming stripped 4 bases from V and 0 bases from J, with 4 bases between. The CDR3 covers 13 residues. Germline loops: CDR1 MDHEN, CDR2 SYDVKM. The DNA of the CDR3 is TGTGCCAGCAGTTCGGGCTCTGGAAACACCATATATTTT. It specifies CASSSGSGNTIYF. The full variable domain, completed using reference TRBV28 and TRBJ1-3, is DVKVTQSSRYLVKRTGEKVFLECVQDMDHENMFWYRQDPGLGLRLIYFSYDVKMKEKGDIPEGYSVSREKKERFSLILESASTNQTSMYLCASSSGSGNTIYFGEGSWLTVV.

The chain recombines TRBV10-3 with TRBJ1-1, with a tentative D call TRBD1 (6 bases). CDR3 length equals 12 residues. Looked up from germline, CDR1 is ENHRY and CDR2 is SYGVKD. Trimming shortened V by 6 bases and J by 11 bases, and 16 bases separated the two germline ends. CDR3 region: CAISLKGGEAFF. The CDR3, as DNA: TGTGCCATCAGCCTAAAGGGGGGCGAGGCTTTCTTT.